Following are 16 T cell receptor beta chains from one sample sequenced in a study of shared clonotypes between healthy human individuals. Here immunoSEQ multiplex PCR was the method, and the copy in TCRdb shows in-frame clones only, minus some. The sample contains about 480,000 clones, 70% to 80% of which appear only once. The sequencing input was PBMCs. The receptors come from a woman aged 35 to 49 in good health. Some clones in this sample may be carry-over from other donors' samples.

The J gene is TRBJ1-4, the V gene TRBV29-1; D call uncertain. Germline CDR1 is SQVTM and CDR2 is ANQGSEA. Trimming took off 7 bases at V and 0 bases at J, with 18 bases between the two ends. This CDR3 region has 16 residues. The CDR3 DNA reads as TGCAGCGCCGCCGCGCCCTCAGGTGCAACTAATGAAAAACTGTTTTTT. Translating it yields CSAAAPSGATNEKLFF.

The chain is built from TRBV15 and TRBJ2-3; TRBD1 matches at 7 bases. Germline loops: CDR1 LNHNV, CDR2 YYDKDF (reference sequence). The length of the CDR3 is 16 residues. With 0 bases clipped from V and 1 base from J, the junction kept 4 bases outside the gene matches. CDR3 coding DNA: TGTGCCACCAGCAGAGATCGAGGACAGGGCACAGATACGCAGTATTTT. Translating gives CATSRDRGQGTDTQYF. Filled out from reference TRBV15 and TRBJ2-3, the complete variable domain reads DAMVIQNPRYQVTQFGKPVTLSCSQTLNHNVMYWYQQKSSQAPKLLFHYYDKDFNNEADTPDNFQSRRPNTSFCFLDIRSPGLGDTAMYLCATSRDRGQGTDTQYFGPGTRLTVL.

This clone was seen a handful of times. Distinct nucleotide sequences in the sample also encode this CDR3. The J gene is TRBJ1-1, the V gene TRBV29-1; 8 positions agree with TRBD1. Germline CDR1 SQVTM, CDR2 ANQGSEA. V gave up 7 bases and J gave up 0 bases; unmatched junction bases: 4. This CDR3 has 13 amino acids. CDR3 residues: CSAGQGMNTEAFF. As DNA, the CDR3 is TGCAGCGCAGGACAGGGAATGAACACTGAAGCTTTCTTT.

The chain joins TRBV30 to TRBJ2-5, with D uncertain. The DNA end favors TRBJ2-7, so the J call may be wrong. The CDR3 spans 14 residues. Germline V lookup: CDR1 GTSNPN, CDR2 SVGIG (reference sequence). CDR3 in DNA: TGTGCCTGGAGTGTAATAGGTGGTTTCTACGAGCAGTACTTC. It yields the protein CAWSVIGGFYEQYF.

The chain recombines TRBV5-1 with TRBJ2-5; TRBD2 matches 7 bases. CDR3 length: 16 residues. Germline CDR1 and CDR2: SGHRS and YFSETQ. V was clipped by 0 bases and J by 5 bases; unmatched bases: 10. The CDR3 DNA is TGCGCCAGCAGCTTGGATCCTAGCTCCGGGGGGGAGACCCAGTACTTC. It encodes CASSLDPSSGGETQYF. Filled out from reference TRBV5-1 and TRBJ2-5, the complete variable domain reads KAGVTQTPRYLIKTRGQQVTLSCSPISGHRSVSWYQQTPGQGLQFLFEYFSETQRNKGNFPGRFSGRQFSNSRSEMNVSTLELGDSALYLCASSLDPSSGGETQYFGPGTRLLVL.

V gene TRBV29-1 combines with J gene TRBJ2-1; no clear D gene. The germline gives CDR1 SQVTM, CDR2 ANQGSEA. The length of the CDR3 is 11 residues. The ends were cut back, 4 bases at V and 9 bases at J, with 10 bases in the middle. The CDR3 DNA reads TGCAGCGTTGCGGGTGGTGGTGAGCAGTTCTTC. Encoded protein: CSVAGGGEQFF.

This rearrangement joins TRBV4-3 to TRBJ2-1; 7 bases fit TRBD2. Germline CDR1 is LGHNA and CDR2 is YSLEER. J lost 0 bases, V lost 0 bases, and 2 bases had no gene match. This CDR3 has 16 residues. The DNA of the CDR3 is TGCGCCAGCAGCCAAGATCCGGGGGGCTCCTACAATGAGCAGTTCTTC. Residues: CASSQDPGGSYNEQFF.

The sample holds a few counts of this clone. The chain uses TRBV5-1 and TRBJ2-1, with 8 positions matching TRBD2. Germline CDR1 is SGHRS and CDR2 is YFSETQ. This CDR3 is built from 16 residues. After removal of 0 bases from V and 10 bases from J, the junction contained 12 bases not matched to a gene. The CDR3 DNA is TGCGCCAGCAGCTTGGCTCCCCTGGCGGGAGGAGGGGAGCAGTTCTTC. This sequence encodes CASSLAPLAGGGEQFF.

CDR3 bases: TGTGCCAGCAGTCAAGAGGTAGCGCCCTACGAGCAGTACTTC. It specifies CASSQEVAPYEQYF. The genes are TRBV11-2 and TRBJ2-7; TRBD2 is a possible D gene (5 bases). Germline values: CDR1 SGHAT, CDR2 FQNNGV. The CDR3 consists of 14 residues. With 6 bases removed from V and 2 bases from J, the gap between germline ends came to 14 bases.

This clone has a single count. This rearrangement joins TRBV5-6 to TRBJ1-2; D is possibly TRBD1 (5 bases). Germline CDR1 is SGHDT and CDR2 is YYEEEE. Trimming removed 2 bases from V and 1 base from J, with 12 bases in between. The CDR3 consists of 15 residues. In DNA, the CDR3 is TGTGCCAGCAGCTTACCGGGGACGCGTAACTATGGCTACACCTTC. Residues: CASSLPGTRNYGYTF.

The chain uses TRBV30 and TRBJ2-2; no definite D call. There are 11 residues in the CDR3. Germline V gives CDR1 GTSNPN, CDR2 SVGIG (reference sequence). V lost 7 bases and J 3 bases, leaving 6 bases between the germline ends. CDR3 nucleotide sequence: TGTGCCTCGAAGGACACCGGGGAGCTGTTTTTT. Translated: CASKDTGELFF.

This chain connects TRBV7-2 to TRBJ2-7, with a weak D call TRBD1 (9 bases). The V end was cut by 2 bases, the J end by 3 bases, with 17 bases between. The CDR3 has 16 amino acids. The V gene's germline CDR1 is SGHTA and CDR2 FQGNSA. The CDR3 region has the DNA TGTGCCAGCAGCTTACGCGGGGGGACAGGGAACTACGAGCAGTACTTC. Its translation: CASSLRGGTGNYEQYF.

This chain joins TRBV10-3 and TRBJ2-3, with TRBD2 identical over 8 bases. Trimming took 5 bases from V and 6 from J; bases not matched to a gene: 7. CDR3 length equals 14 residues. CDR1 is ENHRY and CDR2 is SYGVKD in the germline V gene. The CDR3 spells CAISTGTSTDTQYF. CDR3 DNA: TGTGCCATCAGTACCGGGACTAGTACGGATACGCAGTATTTT.

The chain couples TRBV7-2 to TRBJ2-7; D might be TRBD1 (6 bases). V was pared by 3 bases and J by 2 bases, with 11 bases between. This CDR3 has 14 amino acids. From germline, CDR1 is SGHTA and CDR2 FQGNSA. The CDR3 loop is CASSLPRTAYEQYF. Here the CDR3 DNA reads TGTGCCAGCAGCTTGCCGAGGACAGCCTACGAGCAGTACTTC.

The chain is built from TRBV15 and TRBJ2-4; 11 bases are shared with TRBD1. V was pared by 1 base and J by 3 bases, with 2 bases of the junction left unmatched. CDR1 and CDR2 (germline): LNHNV, YYDKDF (reference sequence). There are 16 residues in the CDR3. CDR3 amino acids: CATSRAGTGGKNIQYF. CDR3 DNA: TGTGCCACCAGCAGAGCCGGGACAGGGGGCAAAAACATTCAGTACTTC.

The J gene is TRBJ2-1, the V gene TRBV5-1; TRBD2 aligns across 14 bases. Trimming cost V 7 bases and J 7 bases; bases outside gene matches: 4. Germline assignment: CDR1 SGHRS and CDR2 YFSETQ. CDR3 length equals 14 residues. CDR3 amino acids: CASGGLAGENEQFF. CDR3 DNA sequence: TGCGCCAGCGGGGGACTAGCGGGAGAAAATGAGCAGTTCTTC. Supplemented by reference TRBV5-1 and TRBJ2-1, the full variable domain reads KAGVTQTPRYLIKTRGQQVTLSCSPISGHRSVSWYQQTPGQGLQFLFEYFSETQRNKGNFPGRFSGRQFSNSRSEMNVSTLELGDSALYLCASGGLAGENEQFFGPGTRLTVL.